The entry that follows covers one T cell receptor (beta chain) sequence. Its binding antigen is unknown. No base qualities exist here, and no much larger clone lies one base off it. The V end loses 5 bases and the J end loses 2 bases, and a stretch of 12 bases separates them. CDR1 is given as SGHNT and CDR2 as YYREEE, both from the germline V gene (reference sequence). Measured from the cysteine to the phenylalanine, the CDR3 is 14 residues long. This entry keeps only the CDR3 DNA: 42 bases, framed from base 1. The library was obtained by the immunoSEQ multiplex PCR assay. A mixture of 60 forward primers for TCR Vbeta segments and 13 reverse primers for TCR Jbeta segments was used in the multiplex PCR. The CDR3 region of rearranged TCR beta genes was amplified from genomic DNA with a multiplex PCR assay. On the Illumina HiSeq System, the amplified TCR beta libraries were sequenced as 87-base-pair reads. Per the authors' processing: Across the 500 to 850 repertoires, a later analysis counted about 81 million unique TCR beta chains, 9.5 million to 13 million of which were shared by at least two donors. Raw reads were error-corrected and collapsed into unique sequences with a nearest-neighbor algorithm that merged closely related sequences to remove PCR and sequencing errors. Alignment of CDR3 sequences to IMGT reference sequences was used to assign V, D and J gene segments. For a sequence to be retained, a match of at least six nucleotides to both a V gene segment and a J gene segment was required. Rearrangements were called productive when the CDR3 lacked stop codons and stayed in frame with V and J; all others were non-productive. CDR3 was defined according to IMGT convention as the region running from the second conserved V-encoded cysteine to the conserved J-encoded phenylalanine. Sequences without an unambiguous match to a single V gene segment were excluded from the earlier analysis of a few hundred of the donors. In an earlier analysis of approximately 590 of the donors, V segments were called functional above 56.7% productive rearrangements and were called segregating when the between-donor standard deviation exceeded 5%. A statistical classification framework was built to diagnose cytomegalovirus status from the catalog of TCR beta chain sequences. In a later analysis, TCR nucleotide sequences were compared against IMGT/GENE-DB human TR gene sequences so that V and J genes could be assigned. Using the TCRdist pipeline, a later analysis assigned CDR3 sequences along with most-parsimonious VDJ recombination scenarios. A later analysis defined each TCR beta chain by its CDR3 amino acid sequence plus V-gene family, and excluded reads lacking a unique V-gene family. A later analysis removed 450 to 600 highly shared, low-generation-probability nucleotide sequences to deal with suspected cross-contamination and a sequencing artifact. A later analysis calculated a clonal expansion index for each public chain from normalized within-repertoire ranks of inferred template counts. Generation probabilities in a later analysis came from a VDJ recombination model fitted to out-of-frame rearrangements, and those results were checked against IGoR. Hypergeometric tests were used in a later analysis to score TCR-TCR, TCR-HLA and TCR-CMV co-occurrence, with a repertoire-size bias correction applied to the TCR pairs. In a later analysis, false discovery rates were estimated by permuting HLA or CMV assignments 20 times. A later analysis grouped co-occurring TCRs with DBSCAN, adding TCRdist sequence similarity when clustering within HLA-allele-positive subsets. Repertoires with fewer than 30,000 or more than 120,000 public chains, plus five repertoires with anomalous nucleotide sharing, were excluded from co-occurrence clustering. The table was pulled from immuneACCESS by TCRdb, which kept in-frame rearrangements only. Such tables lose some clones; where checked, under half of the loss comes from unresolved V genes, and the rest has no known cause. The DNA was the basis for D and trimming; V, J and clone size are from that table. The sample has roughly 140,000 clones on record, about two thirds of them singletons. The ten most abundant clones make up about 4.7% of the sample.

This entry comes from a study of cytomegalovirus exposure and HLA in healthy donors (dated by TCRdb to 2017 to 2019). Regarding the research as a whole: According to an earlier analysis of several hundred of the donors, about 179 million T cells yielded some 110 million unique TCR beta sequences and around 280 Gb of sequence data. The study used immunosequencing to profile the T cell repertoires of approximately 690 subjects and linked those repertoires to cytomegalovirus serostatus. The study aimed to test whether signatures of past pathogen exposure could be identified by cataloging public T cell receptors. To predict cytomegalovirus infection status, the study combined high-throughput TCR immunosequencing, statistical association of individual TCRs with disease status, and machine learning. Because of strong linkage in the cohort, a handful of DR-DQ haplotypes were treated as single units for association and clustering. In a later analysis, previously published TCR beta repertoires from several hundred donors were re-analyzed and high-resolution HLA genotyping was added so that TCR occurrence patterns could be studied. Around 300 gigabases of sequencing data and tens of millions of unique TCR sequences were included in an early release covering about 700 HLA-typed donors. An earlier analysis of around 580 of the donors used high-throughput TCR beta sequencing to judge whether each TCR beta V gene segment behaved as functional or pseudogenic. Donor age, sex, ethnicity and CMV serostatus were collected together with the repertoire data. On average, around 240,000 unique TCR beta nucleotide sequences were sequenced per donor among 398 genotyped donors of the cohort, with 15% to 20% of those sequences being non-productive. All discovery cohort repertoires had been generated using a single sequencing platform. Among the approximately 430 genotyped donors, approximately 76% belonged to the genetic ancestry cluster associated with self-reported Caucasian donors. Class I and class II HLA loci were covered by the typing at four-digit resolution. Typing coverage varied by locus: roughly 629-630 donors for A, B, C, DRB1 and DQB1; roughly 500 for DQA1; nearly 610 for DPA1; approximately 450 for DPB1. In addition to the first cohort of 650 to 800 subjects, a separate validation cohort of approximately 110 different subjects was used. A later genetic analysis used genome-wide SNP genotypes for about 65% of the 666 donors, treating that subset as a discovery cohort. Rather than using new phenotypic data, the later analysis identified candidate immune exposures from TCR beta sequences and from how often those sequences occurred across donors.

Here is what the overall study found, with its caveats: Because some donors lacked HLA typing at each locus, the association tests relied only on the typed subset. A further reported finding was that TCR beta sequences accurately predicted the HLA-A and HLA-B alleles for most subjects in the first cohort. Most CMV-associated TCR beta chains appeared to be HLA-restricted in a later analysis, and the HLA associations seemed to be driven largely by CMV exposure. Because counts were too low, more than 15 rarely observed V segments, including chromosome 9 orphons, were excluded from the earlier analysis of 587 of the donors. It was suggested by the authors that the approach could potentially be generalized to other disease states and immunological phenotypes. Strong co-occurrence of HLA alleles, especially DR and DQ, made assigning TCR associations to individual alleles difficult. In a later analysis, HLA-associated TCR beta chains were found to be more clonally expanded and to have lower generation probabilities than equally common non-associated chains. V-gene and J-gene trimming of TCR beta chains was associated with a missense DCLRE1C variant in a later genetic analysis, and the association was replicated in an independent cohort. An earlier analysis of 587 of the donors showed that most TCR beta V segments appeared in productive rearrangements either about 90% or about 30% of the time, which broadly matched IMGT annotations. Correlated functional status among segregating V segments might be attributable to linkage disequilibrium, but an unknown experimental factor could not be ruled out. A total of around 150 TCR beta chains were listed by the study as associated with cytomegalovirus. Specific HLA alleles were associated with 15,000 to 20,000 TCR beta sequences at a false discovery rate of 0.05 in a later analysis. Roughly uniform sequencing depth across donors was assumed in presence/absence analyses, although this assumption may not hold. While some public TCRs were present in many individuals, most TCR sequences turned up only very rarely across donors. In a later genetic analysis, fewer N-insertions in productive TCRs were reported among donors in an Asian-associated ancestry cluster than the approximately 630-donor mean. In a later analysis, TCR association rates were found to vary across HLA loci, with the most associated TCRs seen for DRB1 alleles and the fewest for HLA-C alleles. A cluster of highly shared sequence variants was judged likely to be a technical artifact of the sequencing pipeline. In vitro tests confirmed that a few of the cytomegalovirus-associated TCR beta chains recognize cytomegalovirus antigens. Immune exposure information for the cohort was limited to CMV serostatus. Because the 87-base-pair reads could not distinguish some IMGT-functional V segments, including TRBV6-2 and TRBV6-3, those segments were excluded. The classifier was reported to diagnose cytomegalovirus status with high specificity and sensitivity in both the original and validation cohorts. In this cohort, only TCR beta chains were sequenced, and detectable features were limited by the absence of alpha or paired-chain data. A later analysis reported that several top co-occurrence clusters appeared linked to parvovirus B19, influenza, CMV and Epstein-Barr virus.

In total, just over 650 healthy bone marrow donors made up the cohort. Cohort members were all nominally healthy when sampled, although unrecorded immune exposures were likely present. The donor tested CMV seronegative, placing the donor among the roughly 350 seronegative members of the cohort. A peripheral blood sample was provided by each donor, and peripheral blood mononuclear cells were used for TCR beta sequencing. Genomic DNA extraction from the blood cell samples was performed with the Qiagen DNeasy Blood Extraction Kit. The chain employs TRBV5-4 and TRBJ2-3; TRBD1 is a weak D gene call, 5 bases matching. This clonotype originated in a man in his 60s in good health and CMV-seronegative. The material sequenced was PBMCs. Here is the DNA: TGTGCCAGCAGAAAGACAGAACCCACAGATACGCAGTATTTT. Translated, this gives CASRKTEPTDTQYF.